This TCR beta chain was obtained from a study of response to subunit inactivated influenza vaccine. Ten or more counts support this clonotype. Its antigen is unknown. TCRdb re-called the RT-PCR reads with MiXCR, one entry per CDR3 protein. The sample holds about 160,000 distinct CDR3 sequences, roughly a tenth seen once. Study-level points and caveats: Only a handful of new T cells, the authors suggested, are recruited with each seasonal influenza vaccination.

The receptor's source is a man aged 45-65 years who received an inactivated influenza vaccine. The starting material was non-naive T cells sorted from PBMCs, obtained 35 to 45 days after vaccination.

CDR3 in amino acids: CASSLGPLRRGPAKNIQYF. The CDR3 DNA reads TGTGCCAGCAGCTTAGGTCCCCTTCGTCGGGGACCAGCCAAAAACATTCAGTACTTC. The V gene is TRBV7-6, the J gene TRBJ2-4; D is possibly TRBD1 or TRBD2 (5 bases each). This CDR3 is built from 19 residues. Germline CDR1 reads SGHVS; CDR2 reads FNYEAQ. The V and J ends lost 1 base and 0 bases respectively, with 19 bases between them.